The 23 T cell receptor beta chains given below trace back to one sample, sequenced in a study of CD8 T cells in ankylosing spondylitis. TCRdb re-analysed the 5' RACE reads in MiXCR, keeping a single row per CDR3 protein. The sample includes 250,000 to 400,000 distinct CDR3 sequences, 9.5% to 13% seen only once; the top ten take 8% to 9.5%. Sequenced material: blood, either unsorted or a sorted T cell fraction (not recorded which). These receptors were obtained from a female donor with ankylosing spondylitis or in good health (not recorded which).

This clonotype was detected ten times or more. The J gene is TRBJ1-5, the V gene TRBV20-1; perhaps TRBD1 as D (5 bases). This CDR3 is built from 16 residues. V was pared by 1 base and J by 1 base, with 14 bases between. Germline V gene sequence: CDR1 DFQATT, CDR2 SNEGSKA (reference sequence). This CDR3 is CSARGAGLGSNQPQHF. DNA for the CDR3: TGCAGTGCTAGAGGGGCAGGGTTAGGAAGCAATCAGCCCCAGCATTTT.

This clonotype has at least ten counts. The V gene is TRBV10-3, the J gene TRBJ1-5, with 8 nucleotides matching TRBD1. The V gene's germline CDR1 is ENHRY and CDR2 SYGVKD. CDR3 length equals 13 residues. The V and J ends lost 5 bases and 5 bases, in that order; junction bases with no gene match: 2. CDR3 in DNA: TGTGCCATCAGTACACAGGGGGATCAGCCCCAGCATTTT. This codes for CAISTQGDQPQHF.

This clonotype was detected ten times or more. The gene calls are TRBV5-1 and TRBJ1-4; D may be TRBD1 (5 bases). Trimming left V 3 bases short and J 5 bases short, with 11 bases between. The CDR3 contains 14 residues. Germline V CDR1 and CDR2: SGHRS, YFSETQ. The CDR3 here is CASSSGTGNEKLFF. As DNA, the CDR3 is TGCGCCAGCAGCTCCGGGACGGGGAATGAAAAACTGTTTTTT.

This clonotype has ten or more counts. The rearrangement joins TRBV7-2 to TRBJ2-1; TRBD1 agrees at 7 bases. Germline CDR1 and CDR2: SGHTA and FQGNSA. The CDR3 is 15 amino acids. V was clipped by 5 bases and J by 3 bases; unmatched bases: 7. The CDR3 DNA is TGTGCCAGCAGCCAAAGACAGGGATACTACAATGAGCAGTTCTTC. Translating gives CASSQRQGYYNEQFF.

This clonotype showed up many times. The chain has TRBV20-1 and TRBJ1-4; unclear D gene. Trimming took 5 bases from V and 5 from J, leaving 15 bases between them. The CDR3 extends over 14 amino acids. CDR1 and CDR2 from the germline V gene are DFQATT and SNEGSKA (reference sequence). In DNA, the CDR3 is TGCAGTGCTCGGACCGACGGCCTAAATGAAAAACTGTTTTTT. Translation: CSARTDGLNEKLFF.

This chain uses TRBV5-1 with TRBJ2-1; no reliable D call. The length of the CDR3 is 14 residues. The germline V gene has CDR1 SGHRS and CDR2 YFSETQ. CDR3 residues: CAGPVVSSYNEQFF. DNA of the CDR3: TGCGCTGGCCCCGTAGTAAGCTCCTACAATGAGCAGTTCTTC.

This clonotype was observed many times. This chain connects TRBV20-1 to TRBJ2-4; D is unresolved. The length of the CDR3 is 16 residues. V shed 3 bases and J shed 9 bases, with 24 bases lying between them. The V gene's germline CDR1 is DFQATT and CDR2 SNEGSKA (reference sequence). In nucleotides, the CDR3 is TGCAGTGCTAGCCGTCGCCGTGGAGCGTTCGAAAGCATTCAGTACTTC. It codes for CSASRRRGAFESIQYF.

This clonotype has a count of ten or more. At one of its ends the junction is not consistent with the germline gene, which may arise from a read error. V and J are TRBV5-1 and TRBJ1-1; tentatively, D is TRBD1 (6 bases). This CDR3 has 14 amino acids. Per the germline V gene, CDR1 is SGHRS and CDR2 is YFSETQ. CDR3 amino acids: CASSLGGVNTEAFF. For the CDR3, the DNA is TGTGCCAGCAGCTTAGGGGGGGTGAACACTGAAGCTTTCTTT.

This clonotype was seen ten or more times. The gene calls are TRBV6-4 and TRBJ2-3; 9 nucleotides align to TRBD2. The germline V gene has CDR1 MRHNA and CDR2 SNTAGT. V was pared by 0 bases and J by 2 bases, with 12 bases of the junction left unmatched. This CDR3 is 19 amino acids long. The CDR3 reads CASSDSRWPSGASTDTQYF. The CDR3 DNA sequence: TGTGCCAGCAGTGACTCGAGATGGCCTAGCGGGGCCTCCACAGATACGCAGTATTTT.

The chain has TRBV9 and TRBJ2-1; D remains unclear. This CDR3 is built from 13 residues. Trimming cost V 4 bases and J 7 bases, with 12 bases left between them. Germline lookup yields CDR1 SGDLS and CDR2 YYNGEE. The CDR3 loop reads CASSRVAANEQFF. CDR3 sequence (DNA): TGTGCCAGCAGCCGGGTAGCTGCGAATGAGCAGTTCTTC.

The chain uses TRBV28 and TRBJ2-3, with TRBD2 matching 8 bases. Germline CDR1 and CDR2: MDHEN and SYDVKM. This CDR3 has 14 residues. Trimming at V came to 10 bases and at J to 3 bases, leaving 9 bases not matched to a gene. CDR3 nucleotide sequence: TGTGCCACTGGGAAGCGGGGGATGACAGATACGCAGTATTTT. Protein product: CATGKRGMTDTQYF.

The DNA of the CDR3 is TGTGCCAGCAGCTTCTTCGACAGGGACACAGATACGCAGTATTTT. Encoded protein: CASSFFDRDTDTQYF. The V and J genes are TRBV5-5 and TRBJ2-3, with 7 nucleotides matching TRBD1. CDR1 SGHKS and CDR2 YYEKEE come from the germline V gene (reference sequence). This CDR3 is 15 amino acids long. V trimming: 2 bases; J trimming: 2 bases; junction bases outside the gene matches: 5.

This clonotype has a count of ten or more. The chain combines TRBV28 with TRBJ1-2; a possible D gene is TRBD1 (5 bases). This CDR3 region has 14 residues. Germline CDR1 is MDHEN and CDR2 is SYDVKM. Trimming shortened V by 5 bases and J by 6 bases, and 16 bases separated the two germline ends. The CDR3 loop is CASSRIVGGHGYTF. CDR3 nucleotides: TGTGCCAGCAGTCGAATCGTGGGGGGTCATGGCTACACCTTC.

The sample holds many counts of this clonotype. J is TRBJ1-5 and V is TRBV29-1, with D tentatively TRBD1 (6 bases). V lost 5 bases and J 1 base, leaving 9 bases between the germline ends. This CDR3 spans 13 amino acids. Germline CDR1 SQVTM, CDR2 ANQGSEA. The CDR3 protein is CSVQRGSNQPQHF. The DNA for the CDR3 is TGCAGCGTTCAGAGGGGGAGCAATCAGCCCCAGCATTTT.

Written as DNA, the CDR3 is TGTGCCAGCAGCCCCATACACTTTAGGGGGCTCGAGCAGTTCTTC. This sequence encodes CASSPIHFRGLEQFF. This chain uses TRBV7-8 with TRBJ2-1, with 7 bases fitting TRBD1. CDR1 and CDR2 (germline): SGHVS, FQNEAQ. The V and J ends lost 5 bases and 10 bases, in that order; junction bases with no gene match: 14. The CDR3 extends over 15 amino acids.

In its sample, this clonotype was seen many times. The chain employs TRBV7-2 and TRBJ1-2; D is ambiguous. Germline V CDR1 and CDR2: SGHTA, FQGNSA. This CDR3 is 12 amino acids long. V lost 3 bases and J 7 bases, leaving 9 bases between the germline ends. The CDR3 reads CASSFRMRGYTF. Here the CDR3 DNA reads TGTGCCAGCAGCTTCCGAATGCGTGGCTACACCTTC.

This chain uses TRBV11-2 with TRBJ2-2; D unresolved. Germline CDR1 reads SGHAT; CDR2 reads FQNNGV. The length of the CDR3 is 16 residues. The V end lost 5 bases, the J end lost 3 bases, and 16 bases lay between the germline ends. The chain's CDR3 is CASSILPWLDTGELFF. CDR3 sequence (DNA): TGTGCCAGCAGCATCCTGCCGTGGTTGGACACCGGGGAGCTGTTTTTT.

The CDR3 DNA is TGTGCCAGCAGGAAAACGGTGGGGGCTTCTACAGAAGCTTTCTTT. This sequence encodes CASRKTVGASTEAFF. V and J are TRBV7-2 and TRBJ1-1; a possible D gene is TRBD1 (6 bases). Trimming cost V 6 bases and J 8 bases, with 22 bases left between them. Germline V lookup: CDR1 SGHTA, CDR2 FQGNSA. The CDR3 consists of 15 residues.

This clonotype showed up just a few times. The V gene is TRBV6-2 or TRBV6-3, the J gene TRBJ2-5, with D uncertain. This CDR3 has 13 residues. Germline loops: CDR1 MNHEY, CDR2 SVGEGT. The V end lost 2 bases, the J end lost 10 bases, and 14 bases lay between the germline ends. The DNA of the CDR3 is TGTGCCAGCAGTTACGGGTCCCGGGCCGACCAGTACTTC. This encodes CASSYGSRADQYF.

Turning to this clonotype: Given a much more abundant clone one base away, this may be a read error. The chain carries TRBV18 and TRBJ2-4; D not certain. The germline V gene has CDR1 KGHSH and CDR2 LQKENI. The CDR3 is made up of 13 amino acids. The DNA for the CDR3 is TGTGACAGCTCACCACCAAGCTCAGACATTCAGTACTTC. Translation gives CDSSPPSSDIQYF.

This chain joins TRBV5-1 and TRBJ2-7, with D hard to call. Trimming shortened V by 1 base and J by 0 bases, and 8 bases separated the two germline ends. This CDR3 is 14 amino acids long. CDR1 and CDR2 from the germline V gene are SGHRS and YFSETQ. The CDR3 reads CASSLSLISYEQYF. The CDR3 DNA is TGCGCCAGCAGCTTGTCTCTAATCTCCTACGAGCAGTACTTC.

This clonotype has at least ten counts. This sequence joins TRBV4-1 and TRBJ2-3; no firm D call. Germline CDR1 is MGHRA and CDR2 is YSYEKL. CDR3 length: 15 amino acids. V was shortened by 0 bases and J by 2 bases, with 9 bases between the two germline ends. The CDR3: CASSQDLGNTDTQYF. The CDR3 coding sequence is TGCGCCAGCAGCCAAGATTTAGGTAACACAGATACGCAGTATTTT.

This clonotype was seen more than once but under ten times. This chain uses TRBV7-2 with TRBJ2-7, with D tentatively TRBD2 (6 bases). V lost 5 bases and J 1 base, leaving 15 bases between the germline ends. This CDR3 is 15 amino acids long. The germline V gene has CDR1 SGHTA and CDR2 FQGNSA. Here the CDR3 DNA reads TGTGCCAGCAGCGAAGATACACTAGCATCCTACGAGCAGTACTTC. It yields the protein CASSEDTLASYEQYF.